This is a list of T cell receptor beta chains from one sample in a study of blood T cell repertoires in COVID-19. Profiling relied on immunoSEQ multiplex PCR, and the TCRdb table lists in-frame clones only, not all of them. Of about 360,000 clones in the sample, 70% to 90% were seen once. The sample taken for sequencing was peripheral blood. All receptors derive from a woman aged 55 to 70 with COVID-19, enrolled during active disease. CDR3s include the opening cysteine and the closing phenylalanine or tryptophan. The order of the fields is J gene, D gene, CDR3 length, clone size, V gene, CDR3 DNA, CDR3 protein. The D gene is left open where the match is weak. Clone size is stated in some rows and not others, as once, few, many or a class when expanded.

J: TRBJ2-3; D: .; length: 15; size: .; V: TRBV9; DNA: TGTGCCAGCAGCGCCGGGGGGCACCGCACAGATACGCAGTATTTT; CDR3: CASSAGGHRTDTQYF
J: TRBJ2-1; D: TRBD1; length: 17; size: once; V: TRBV5-1; DNA: TGCGCCAGCAGCTACCCGGACAGGGGGTCGGGTTACAATGAGCAGTTCTTC; CDR3: CASSYPDRGSGYNEQFF
J: TRBJ1-1; D: .; length: 13; size: .; V: TRBV5-4; DNA: TGTGCCAGCAGTCTCCAGGGTACAACTGAAGCTTTCTTT; CDR3: CASSLQGTTEAFF
J: TRBJ2-5; D: TRBD1; length: 15; size: .; V: TRBV7-6; DNA: TGTGCCAGCAGTTTCCCCGGACAGGGACCGGAGACCCAGTACTTC; CDR3: CASSFPGQGPETQYF
J: TRBJ2-5; D: TRBD1; length: 11; size: .; V: TRBV2; DNA: TGTGCCAGCACTTCACAGGGGGACCAGTACTTC; CDR3: CASTSQGDQYF
J: TRBJ1-2; D: TRBD1; length: 14; size: .; V: TRBV7-2; DNA: TGTGCCAGCAGCTTAGGACAGGGGGCCTATGGCTACACCTTC; CDR3: CASSLGQGAYGYTF
J: TRBJ1-1; D: .; length: 16; size: .; V: TRBV5-4; DNA: TGTGCCAGCAGCTTGGGGGGGCGCGGTGGGAACACTGAAGCTTTCTTT; CDR3: CASSLGGRGGNTEAFF
J: TRBJ2-5; D: .; length: 14; size: .; V: TRBV4-1; DNA: TGCGCCAGCAGCCAAGAGGGCCTGCAAGAGACCCAGTACTTC; CDR3: CASSQEGLQETQYF
J: TRBJ1-5; D: .; length: 15; size: once; V: TRBV21-1; DNA: TGTGCCAGCATTCAGGGTGAGGTAGGCAATCAGCCCCAGCATTTT; CDR3: CASIQGEVGNQPQHF
J: TRBJ2-4; D: .; length: 14; size: .; V: TRBV19; DNA: TGTGCCAGTAGTATCCACGGGGCCAAAAACATTCAGTACTTC; CDR3: CASSIHGAKNIQYF
J: TRBJ2-7; D: .; length: 13; size: .; V: TRBV28; DNA: TGTGCCAGCAGTTCCCCGCTGGCTCCTTTTCAGTACTTC; CDR3: CASSSPLAPFQYF
J: TRBJ2-1; D: TRBD2; length: 19; size: .; V: TRBV4-1; DNA: TGCGCCAGCAGCCGGGGGACTAGCGGGGGTCCCACCTTTGGGGATGAGCAGTTCTTC; CDR3: CASSRGTSGGPTFGDEQFF
J: TRBJ1-1; D: .; length: 11; size: .; V: TRBV6-4; DNA: TGTGCCAGCAGGGCTAACACTGAAGCTTTCTTT; CDR3: CASRANTEAFF
J: TRBJ1-6; D: .; length: 16; size: few; V: TRBV18; DNA: TGTGCCAGCTCACAGAGCGAGGGACTTAATAATTCACCCCTCCACTTT; CDR3: CASSQSEGLNNSPLHF
J: TRBJ1-2; D: .; length: 13; size: few; V: TRBV6-5; DNA: TGTGCCAGCAGAACAGGAGAAAACTATGGCTACACCTTC; CDR3: CASRTGENYGYTF
J: TRBJ2-3; D: TRBD2; length: 15; size: .; V: TRBV24-1; DNA: TGTGCCACCAGTCCAGCGGGGAGCGTAACAGATACGCAGTATTTT; CDR3: CATSPAGSVTDTQYF